What follows are 26 T cell receptor beta chains derived from one specimen sequenced in a study of control samples from healthy donors and cancer patients. The repertoire was sequenced with immunoSEQ multiplex PCR; TCRdb's copy has only in-frame clones and lacks some. The repertoire holds 150,000 to 200,000 clones, roughly 89% seen once, with around 12% in the top ten. Sequencing was done on a sample of blood. The receptors here all came from a man aged 25 to 40 in good health.

This rearrangement joins TRBV4-2 to TRBJ2-7, with TRBD2 identical over 8 bases. CDR1 LGHNA and CDR2 YNFKEQ come from the germline V gene. CDR3 length: 15 residues. Trimming took 3 bases from V and 0 from J; bases not matched to a gene: 4. This chain's CDR3 is CASSHSGTSSYEQYF. CDR3 bases: TGTGCCAGCAGCCACTCCGGGACTAGCTCCTACGAGCAGTACTTC.

The CDR3, as DNA: TGTGCCAGCAGTGAGACAGGTAGCACAGATACGCAGTATTTT. Translating it yields CASSETGSTDTQYF. The rearrangement links TRBV25-1 to TRBJ2-3; D might be TRBD1 (6 bases). The CDR3 runs 14 residues. Germline CDR1 is MGHDK and CDR2 is SYGVNS. V was shortened by 3 bases and J by 0 bases, with 7 bases between the two germline ends.

This clone was seen once. The chain uses TRBV24-1 and TRBJ1-2, with 7 bases that match TRBD1. CDR3 size: 15 residues. Germline V CDR1 and CDR2: KGHDR, SFDVKD. The V and J ends lost 2 bases and 3 bases, in that order; junction bases with no gene match: 5. The CDR3 loop reads CATSDSYGQDYGYTF. For the CDR3, the DNA is TGTGCCACCAGTGATTCCTACGGACAGGACTATGGCTACACCTTC.

This clone appeared once. The CDR3 protein is CASKPTLNYGYTF. CDR3 bases: TGTGCCAGCAAGCCCACCTTGAACTATGGCTACACCTTC. V is TRBV12-3 or TRBV12-4 and J is TRBJ1-2; unclear D gene. The V end lost 7 bases, the J end lost 2 bases, and 11 bases lay between the germline ends. This CDR3 has 13 residues.

V and J are TRBV24-1 and TRBJ2-5, with a tentative D call TRBD2 (5 bases). Germline values: CDR1 KGHDR, CDR2 SFDVKD. The CDR3 has 15 amino acids. The V end lost 3 bases, the J end lost 5 bases, and 15 bases lay between the germline ends. CDR3 region: CATSDVATKRETQYF. The CDR3 DNA reads TGTGCCACCAGTGATGTGGCCACGAAGCGGGAGACCCAGTACTTC.

V is TRBV6-6 and J is TRBJ1-1, with a weak D call TRBD1 (6 bases). Germline-derived CDR1 and CDR2 are MNHNY and SVGAGI (reference sequence). The CDR3 is made up of 16 amino acids. V was trimmed by 1 base and J by 0 bases, leaving 12 bases between them. DNA of the CDR3: TGTGCCAGCAGTTACTTTCCAGGACAGATGAACACTGAAGCTTTCTTT. Translated, it gives CASSYFPGQMNTEAFF.

The chain carries TRBV5-1 and TRBJ1-1; TRBD1 agrees at 8 bases. J gave up 5 bases and V 4 bases, and 7 bases lay outside the gene matches. The CDR3 contains 14 residues. Germline values: CDR1 SGHRS, CDR2 YFSETQ. As DNA, the CDR3 is TGCGCCAGCAGCCCAAGGACAGGGATAACTGAAGCTTTCTTT. Translating gives CASSPRTGITEAFF.

There are a few counts of this clone. The rearrangement uses TRBV19 and TRBJ1-2, with unresolved D. CDR3 length equals 13 residues. Trimming left V 6 bases short and J 0 bases short, with 8 bases between. Germline V lookup: CDR1 LNHDA, CDR2 SQIVND (reference sequence). The CDR3 is CASRDPTNYGYTF. The CDR3, as DNA: TGTGCCAGTAGAGATCCAACTAACTATGGCTACACCTTC.

V usage is TRBV2 and J usage is TRBJ1-1, with D possibly matching TRBD1 (5 bases). CDR1 and CDR2 from the germline V gene are SNHLY and FYNNEI. The CDR3 has 15 residues. V was cut by 1 base and J by 5 bases, with 14 bases left in between. CDR3 DNA: TGTGCCAGCAGTGAAGTCGGGACTAGGCGGACTGAAGCTTTCTTT. Its translation is CASSEVGTRRTEAFF. The entire variable domain, with the rest obtained from reference TRBV2 and TRBJ1-1, is as follows: EPEVTQTPSHQVTQMGQEVILRCVPISNHLYFYWYRQILGQKVEFLVSFYNNEISEKSEIFDDQFSVERPDGSNFTLKIRSTKLEDSAMYFCASSEVGTRRTEAFFGQGTRLTVV.

The rearrangement links TRBV5-1 to TRBJ1-3; no definite D call. Germline V CDR1 and CDR2: SGHRS, YFSETQ. This CDR3 is 15 amino acids long. The V end lost 4 bases, the J end lost 0 bases, and 11 bases lay between the germline ends. CDR3: CASSPTMGSGNTIYF. The CDR3 DNA reads as TGCGCCAGCAGCCCGACTATGGGCTCTGGAAACACCATATATTTT.

This chain joins TRBV18 and TRBJ1-1; a weak D match, TRBD1 (5 bases). There are 16 residues in the CDR3. V dropped 5 bases and J dropped 0 bases, with 16 bases sitting between them. Looked up from germline, CDR1 is KGHSH and CDR2 is LQKENI. DNA for the CDR3: TGTGCCAGCTCAGGCACCGGTACAGGCATGAACACTGAAGCTTTCTTT. The encoded protein is CASSGTGTGMNTEAFF.

The chain combines TRBV7-8 with TRBJ2-1; D unresolved. Germline V gene data show CDR1 as SGHVS and CDR2 as FQNEAQ. The CDR3 has 16 residues. V was trimmed by 1 base and J by 6 bases, leaving 16 bases between them. CDR3 nucleotide sequence: TGTGCCAGCAGCTTAGTTGAGTCTAGGTCCGTCAATGAGCAGTTCTTC. Protein sequence: CASSLVESRSVNEQFF.

The chain carries TRBV27 and TRBJ1-5; D is ambiguous. Deletions cut 4 bases from V and 7 bases from J, with 8 bases between. The germline CDR1 and CDR2 sequences are MNHEY and SMNVEV (reference sequence). The CDR3 sequence is 12 residues long. For the CDR3, the DNA is TGTGCCAGCAGTTACCAAGGACAGCCCCAGCATTTT. Translated, it gives CASSYQGQPQHF.

Concerning this clone: A much larger clone lies one base from this, so it may be a read error. The V and J genes are TRBV11-2 and TRBJ2-1; D not certain. The CDR3 is 11 amino acids. The V and J ends lost 1 base and 7 bases respectively, with 2 bases between them. CDR1 is SGHAT and CDR2 is FQNNGV in the germline V gene. CDR3 loop: CASSLGNEQFF. As DNA, the CDR3 is TGTGCCAGCAGCTTAGGTAATGAGCAGTTCTTC. The whole variable domain, filled in from reference TRBV11-2 and TRBJ2-1, reads EAGVAQSPRYKIIEKRQSVAFWCNPISGHATLYWYQQILGQGPKLLIQFQNNGVVDDSQLPKDRFSAERLKGVDSTLKIQPAKLEDSAVYLCASSLGNEQFFGPGTRLTVL.

The chain employs TRBV6-2 or TRBV6-3 and TRBJ2-5; no clear D gene. Germline loops: CDR1 MNHEY, CDR2 SVGEGT. Trimming cost V 2 bases and J 1 base, with 11 bases left between them. The length of the CDR3 is 15 residues. CDR3 DNA sequence: TGTGCCAGCAGTTACGGTGGTACAGTCCAAGAGACCCAGTACTTC. This codes for CASSYGGTVQETQYF.

The V call is TRBV3-1 (or the pseudogene TRBV3-2), the J call TRBJ2-1; 8 bases align to TRBD1. This CDR3 spans 13 amino acids. Losses at the gene ends were 3 bases for V and 6 bases for J; bases not matched to a gene: 1. CDR1 is LGHDT and CDR2 is YNNKEL in the germline V gene (reference sequence). CDR3 nucleotide sequence: TGTGCCAGCAGCCACGGACAGGGCAATGAGCAGTTCTTC. Protein: CASSHGQGNEQFF.

This clone was seen a single time. This chain connects TRBV7-2 to TRBJ2-7, with a possible D match to TRBD1 (5 bases). The germline V and J ends were trimmed by 3 bases and 3 bases, with 12 bases remaining between them. The CDR3 length is 14 residues. Germline CDR1 and CDR2: SGHTA and FQGNSA. CDR3 DNA: TGTGCCAGCAGCTTGAGGCAGGGAAACTACGAGCAGTACTTC. This translates into CASSLRQGNYEQYF.

This chain joins TRBV10-3 and TRBJ2-5; D may be TRBD2 (6 bases). The germline CDR1 and CDR2 sequences are ENHRY and SYGVKD. Trimming shortened V by 8 bases and J by 5 bases, and 9 bases separated the two germline ends. This CDR3 contains 11 residues. The CDR3 region has the DNA TGTGCCATCGGAGGGAAGGAGACCCAGTACTTC. As protein: CAIGGKETQYF.

The rearrangement uses TRBV19 and TRBJ2-1; D uncertain. Between the trimmed V and J ends, which lost 0 bases and 4 bases, there was a span of 1 base. The CDR3 contains 12 residues. CDR1 and CDR2 (germline): LNHDA, SQIVND (reference sequence). For the CDR3, the DNA is TGTGCCAGTAGTATAGAGTACAATGAGCAGTTCTTC. The encoded protein is CASSIEYNEQFF.

The rearrangement joins TRBV7-8 to TRBJ1-1; the D is unclear. This CDR3 spans 14 amino acids. Germline assignment: CDR1 SGHVS and CDR2 FQNEAQ. V lost 4 bases to trimming and J lost 1 base, with 10 bases between them. The CDR3 nucleotides are TGTGCCAGCAGCTCCGGAGGGAAGAACACTGAAGCTTTCTTT. Translating it yields CASSSGGKNTEAFF.

The gene calls are TRBV27 and TRBJ2-1, with 10 bases fitting TRBD2. CDR3 length: 15 amino acids. The junction had 4 bases not matched to a gene; V was cut back by 0 bases and J by 8 bases. In germline, CDR1 is MNHEY, CDR2 SMNVEV (reference sequence). CDR3 in DNA: TGTGCCAGCAGTTTATCGCCTAGCGGGAGTTATGAGCAGTTCTTC. This sequence encodes CASSLSPSGSYEQFF.

V is TRBV3-1 (or the pseudogene TRBV3-2) and J is TRBJ2-1, with D tentatively TRBD2 (5 bases). The CDR3 is 12 residues long. Germline loops: CDR1 LGHDT, CDR2 YNNKEL (reference sequence). The V and J ends lost 4 bases and 9 bases respectively, with 10 bases between them. This chain's CDR3 is CASSPGVGEQFF. The CDR3 bases are TGTGCCAGCAGCCCCGGGGTAGGTGAGCAGTTCTTC.

The chain carries TRBV3-1 (or the pseudogene TRBV3-2) and TRBJ2-7; unclear D gene. V lost 1 base to trimming and J lost 7 bases, with 8 bases between them. Germline-derived CDR1 and CDR2 are LGHDT and YNNKEL (reference sequence). This CDR3 contains 12 residues. In DNA form, the CDR3 reads TGTGCCAGCAGCCAAGCTCAACGGGAGCAGTACTTC. It is translated as CASSQAQREQYF.

The chain joins TRBV19 to TRBJ1-2; no clear D gene. Trimming took 0 bases from V and 8 from J, leaving 10 bases between them. In germline, CDR1 is LNHDA, CDR2 SQIVND (reference sequence). This CDR3 contains 13 residues. The CDR3 nucleotides read TGTGCCAGTAGTATAGATCAGGTCCGAGGCTACACCTTC. Translating gives CASSIDQVRGYTF.

V usage is TRBV29-1 and J usage is TRBJ2-6; D unresolved. This CDR3 contains 14 residues. Trimming stripped 7 bases from V and 0 bases from J, with 10 bases between. CDR1 and CDR2 (germline): SQVTM, ANQGSEA. CDR3 DNA sequence: TGCAGCGCCGCTGCGCTCTCTGGGGCCAACGTCCTGACTTTC. Residues: CSAAALSGANVLTF. The complete variable domain, with remaining parts taken from reference TRBV29-1 and TRBJ2-6, reads SAVISQKPSRDICQRGTSLTIQCQVDSQVTMMFWYRQQPGQSLTLIATANQGSEATYESGFVIDKFPISRPNLTFSTLTVSNMSPEDSSIYLCSAAALSGANVLTFGAGSRLTVL.

The rearrangement links TRBV6-5 to TRBJ2-5, with unresolved D. The CDR3 is 13 residues long. Germline V gives CDR1 MNHEY, CDR2 SVGAGI. Trimming cost V 4 bases and J 3 bases, with 9 bases left between them. The CDR3 DNA sequence: TGTGCCAGCAGTTCCCCGAGCGAAGAGACCCAGTACTTC. Translation gives CASSSPSEETQYF.